This T cell receptor (beta chain) comes out of a study of graft-versus-host responses after intestinal transplantation. This table comes from immunoSEQ multiplex PCR, and its TCRdb copy is limited to in-frame clones, with some not included. Of about 100,000 clones listed, more than 75% were seen once; the top ten hold around 1%. The CDR3 spans 14 residues. Germline CDR1 reads SGHDT; CDR2 reads YYEEEE. Trimming shortened V by 0 bases and J by 7 bases, and 13 bases separated the two germline ends. In the case of this clone: Its antigen is unknown.

Sequences were derived from unstimulated CD4+ T cells sorted from spleen or lymph node cells, sampled before transplant. This chain connects TRBV5-6 to TRBJ1-1; D may be TRBD1 (6 bases). This clonotype was obtained from a human donor who was the organ donor for an intestinal transplant. The CDR3 region is CASSLEGQTFEAFF. The DNA of the CDR3 is TGTGCCAGCAGCTTGGAAGGACAGACTTTTGAAGCTTTCTTT.